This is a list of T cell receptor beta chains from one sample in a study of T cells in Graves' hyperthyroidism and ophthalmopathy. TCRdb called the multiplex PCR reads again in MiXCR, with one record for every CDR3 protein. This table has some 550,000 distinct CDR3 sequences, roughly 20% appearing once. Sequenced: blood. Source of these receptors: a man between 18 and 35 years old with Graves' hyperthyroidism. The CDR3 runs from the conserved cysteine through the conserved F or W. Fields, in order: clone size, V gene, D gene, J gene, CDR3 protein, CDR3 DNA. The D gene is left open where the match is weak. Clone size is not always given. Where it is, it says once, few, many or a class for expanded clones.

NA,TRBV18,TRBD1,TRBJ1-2,CASSSGQGRANYGYTF,TGTGCCAGCTCCTCCGGACAGGGCCGAGCTAACTATGGCTACACCTTC
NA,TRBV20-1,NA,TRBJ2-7,CSARDLGGRGYEQYF,TGCAGTGCTAGAGATTTGGGGGGCAGGGGCTACGAGCAGTACTTC
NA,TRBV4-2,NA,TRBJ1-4,CASSQELTVAGEKLFF,TGTGCCAGCAGCCAAGAACTCACGGTCGCGGGGGAAAAACTGTTTTTT
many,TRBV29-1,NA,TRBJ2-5,CSVEAGEETQYF,TGCAGCGTTGAAGCAGGTGAAGAGACCCAGTACTTC
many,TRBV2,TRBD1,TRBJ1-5,CASSEDRVNQPQHF,TGTGCCAGCAGTGAGGACAGGGTCAATCAGCCCCAGCATTTT
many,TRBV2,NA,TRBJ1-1,CASRAPNTEAFF,TGTGCCAGCCGGGCCCCGAACACTGAAGCTTTCTTT
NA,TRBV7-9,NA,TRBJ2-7,CASSLWRYEQYF,TGTGCCAGCAGCCTTTGGCGCTACGAGCAGTACTTC
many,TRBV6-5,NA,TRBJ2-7,CASSYSARLGSYEQYF,TGTGCCAGCAGTTACTCGGCCCGACTGGGCTCCTACGAGCAGTACTTC
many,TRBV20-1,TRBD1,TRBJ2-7,CSASHRGAYEQYF,TGCAGTGCTAGCCACAGGGGGGCCTACGAGCAGTACTTC
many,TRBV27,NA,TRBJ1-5,CASTPRVGQPQHF,TGTGCCAGCACCCCCCGAGTGGGTCAGCCCCAGCATTTT
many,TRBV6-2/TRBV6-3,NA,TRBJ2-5,CASSYSIRAETQYF,TGTGCCAGCAGTTACTCGATTAGGGCGGAGACCCAGTACTTC
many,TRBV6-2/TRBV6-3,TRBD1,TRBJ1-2,CASSWRQGGGYTF,TGTGCCAGCAGTTGGCGACAGGGAGGTGGCTACACCTTC
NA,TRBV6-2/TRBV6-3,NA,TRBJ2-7,CASTGSHEQYF,TGTGCCAGCACGGGGTCTCACGAGCAGTACTTC
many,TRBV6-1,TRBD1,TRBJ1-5,CASRSGGVGQPQHF,TGTGCCAGCAGGTCAGGGGGCGTGGGTCAGCCCCAGCATTTT
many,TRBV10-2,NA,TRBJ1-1,CASSESGGPNTEAFF,TGCGCCAGCAGTGAGTCTGGCGGTCCGAACACTGAAGCTTTCTTT
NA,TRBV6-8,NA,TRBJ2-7,CAGRLQGHEQYF,TGTGCCGGCAGGTTGCAGGGTCACGAGCAGTACTTC
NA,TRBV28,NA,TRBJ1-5,CASAQGGWEVNQPQHF,TGTGCCAGCGCGCAAGGGGGATGGGAGGTCAATCAGCCCCAGCATTTT
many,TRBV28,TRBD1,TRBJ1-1,CASRKDRETEAFF,TGTGCCAGCAGAAAGGACAGGGAGACTGAAGCTTTCTTT
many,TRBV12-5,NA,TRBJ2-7,CASGGMASSYEQYF,TGTGCTAGTGGTGGGATGGCCAGCTCCTACGAGCAGTACTTC
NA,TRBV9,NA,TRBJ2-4,CASSVGSGRKNIQYF,TGTGCCAGCAGCGTAGGCTCGGGTAGAAAGAACATTCAGTACTTC
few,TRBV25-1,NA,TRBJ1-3,CASKGDTIYF,TGTGCCAGCAAAGGGGACACCATATATTTT
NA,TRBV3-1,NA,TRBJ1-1,CASSPTTRRTEAFF,TGTGCCAGCAGCCCGACGACCCGGCGGACTGAAGCTTTCTTT
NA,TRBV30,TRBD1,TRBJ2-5,CAWDRGTQETQYF,TGTGCTTGGGACAGGGGGACTCAAGAGACCCAGTACTTC
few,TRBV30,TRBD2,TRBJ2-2,CAWSVPRLAGMWTGELFF,TGTGCCTGGAGTGTACCTCGGCTAGCGGGGATGTGGACCGGGGAGCTGTTTTTT
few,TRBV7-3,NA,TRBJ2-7,CASAIGDGSYEQYF,TGTGCCAGCGCCATAGGGGACGGATCCTACGAGCAGTACTTC
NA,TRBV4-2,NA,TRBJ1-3,CASSQGRGGGRNTIYF,TGTGCCAGCAGCCAAGGCCGCGGGGGTGGCAGAAACACCATATATTTT
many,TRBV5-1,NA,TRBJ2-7,CASRDPGEQYF,TGCGCCAGCAGGGACCCGGGGGAGCAGTACTTC
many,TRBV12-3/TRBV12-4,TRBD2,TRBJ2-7,CASSPGGGLEQYF,TGTGCCAGCAGTCCCGGGGGGGGGCTCGAGCAGTACTTC
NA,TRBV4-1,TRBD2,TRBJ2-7,CASSLTSGGSGGEQYF,TGCGCCAGCAGCCTGACTAGCGGGGGCTCGGGGGGTGAGCAGTACTTC
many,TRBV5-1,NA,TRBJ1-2,CASSSDGGFGYTF,TGCGCCAGCAGCTCCGACGGCGGTTTTGGCTACACCTTC
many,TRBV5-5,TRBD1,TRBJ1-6,CASSSLPRVTGGNSPLHF,TGTGCCAGCAGCAGCCTACCCCGTGTAACAGGGGGGAATTCACCCCTCCACTTT
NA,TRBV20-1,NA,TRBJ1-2,CSARDLGRAAVYGYTF,TGCAGTGCTAGAGATCTTGGGAGGGCGGCGGTCTATGGCTACACCTTC
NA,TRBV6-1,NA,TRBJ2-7,CASRQGGLPRSYEQYF,TGTGCCAGTAGGCAGGGAGGCTTGCCCCGGTCCTACGAGCAGTACTTC
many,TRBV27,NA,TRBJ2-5,CASSSSGTVKMETQYF,TGTGCCAGCAGTTCATCCGGGACGGTGAAAATGGAGACCCAGTACTTC
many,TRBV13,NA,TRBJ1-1,CASREGPSEAFF,TGTGCCAGCAGGGAAGGGCCCTCTGAAGCTTTCTTT
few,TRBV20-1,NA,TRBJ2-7,CSARGDRTVYEQYF,TGCAGTGCTAGAGGGGATAGGACAGTCTACGAGCAGTACTTC
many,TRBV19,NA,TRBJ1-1,CASSIGQMNTEAFF,TGTGCCAGTAGTATCGGCCAAATGAACACTGAAGCTTTCTTT
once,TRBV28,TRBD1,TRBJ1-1,CASSYKTGYMNTEAFF,TGTGCCAGCAGCTACAAGACAGGGTACATGAACACTGAAGCTTTCTTT
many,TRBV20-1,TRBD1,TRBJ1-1,CSTGDRGTEAFF,TGCAGCACAGGGGATAGGGGGACTGAAGCTTTCTTT
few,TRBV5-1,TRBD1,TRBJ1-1,CASSLGTGRSAFF,TGCGCCAGCAGCCTCGGGACAGGAAGATCAGCTTTCTTT
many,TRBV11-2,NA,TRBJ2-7,CASSINPAAPYEQYF,TGTGCCAGCAGCATAAATCCGGCCGCGCCCTACGAGCAGTACTTC
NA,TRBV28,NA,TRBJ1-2,CASTLGTANYGYTF,TGTGCCAGCACTCTAGGGACGGCTAACTATGGCTACACCTTC
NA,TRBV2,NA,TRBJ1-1,CASFPSSTVGIRNTEAFF,TGTGCCAGTTTCCCCTCATCGACGGTTGGTATAAGGAACACTGAAGCTTTCTTT